This is a list of T cell receptor beta chains from one sample in a study of molecular identifiers for immune sequencing clone quantification. TCRdb itself ran the PCR reads through MiXCR, one entry per CDR3 protein. The sample has a few hundred thousand distinct CDR3 sequences; roughly 24% are singletons. The sample taken for sequencing was naive CD8+ T cells from blood, with Jurkat cell RNA spiked in. Every receptor here comes from a human donor in good health. Some libraries in this study had Jurkat cell RNA spiked in. Both conserved end residues are part of each CDR3. Each record gives: V gene, J gene, D gene, clone size, CDR3 protein, CDR3 DNA. The D gene is left open where the match is weak. A row's size may be missing; if present it is once, few, many or a size class.

v_call: TRBV19
j_call: TRBJ2-7
d_call: NA
clone_size: NA
cdr3_aa: CACSPSGGWPYEQYF
cdr3_nt: TGTGCCTGTAGCCCCTCGGGGGGCTGGCCCTACGAGCAGTACTTC

v_call: TRBV6-2/TRBV6-3
j_call: TRBJ2-2
d_call: TRBD1
clone_size: NA
cdr3_aa: CASSFQGAAYTGELFF
cdr3_nt: TGTGCCAGCAGTTTCCAGGGGGCTGCGTACACCGGGGAGCTGTTTTTT

v_call: TRBV12-3/TRBV12-4
j_call: TRBJ1-1
d_call: NA
clone_size: few
cdr3_aa: CASSQTMGLTEAFF
cdr3_nt: TGTGCCAGCAGTCAGACCATGGGGCTTACTGAAGCTTTCTTT

v_call: TRBV5-1
j_call: TRBJ1-1
d_call: NA
clone_size: NA
cdr3_aa: CASSLAGVLNTEAFF
cdr3_nt: TGCGCCAGCAGCTTGGCCGGGGTTTTGAACACTGAAGCTTTCTTT

v_call: TRBV5-5
j_call: TRBJ2-7
d_call: NA
clone_size: few
cdr3_aa: CASSLSLDSYEQYF
cdr3_nt: TGTGCCAGCAGCTTGTCATTGGACAGCTACGAGCAGTACTTC

v_call: TRBV20-1
j_call: TRBJ2-7
d_call: NA
clone_size: NA
cdr3_aa: CSANVGQGHEQYF
cdr3_nt: TGCAGTGCTAACGTAGGGCAAGGCCACGAGCAGTACTTC

v_call: TRBV29-1
j_call: TRBJ1-1
d_call: NA
clone_size: many
cdr3_aa: CSVEANTEAFF
cdr3_nt: TGCAGCGTTGAAGCGAACACTGAAGCTTTCTTT

v_call: TRBV11-2
j_call: TRBJ1-5
d_call: NA
clone_size: NA
cdr3_aa: CASSLDINQPQHF
cdr3_nt: TGTGCCAGCAGCTTAGACATCAATCAGCCCCAGCATTTT

v_call: TRBV7-9
j_call: TRBJ2-7
d_call: NA
clone_size: once
cdr3_aa: CASRFPSTHEQYF
cdr3_nt: TGTGCCAGCCGCTTTCCGAGCACCCACGAGCAGTACTTC

v_call: TRBV12-3/TRBV12-4
j_call: TRBJ2-5
d_call: NA
clone_size: NA
cdr3_aa: CASSYQQGFGETQYF
cdr3_nt: TGTGCCAGCAGTTACCAACAGGGATTCGGTGAGACCCAGTACTTC

v_call: TRBV6-4
j_call: TRBJ2-2
d_call: NA
clone_size: many
cdr3_aa: CASKASGELFF
cdr3_nt: TGTGCCAGCAAAGCATCCGGGGAGCTGTTTTTT

v_call: TRBV2
j_call: TRBJ2-3
d_call: TRBD1
clone_size: few
cdr3_aa: CASSEAGDRATDTQYF
cdr3_nt: TGTGCCAGCAGTGAAGCGGGCGACAGGGCGACAGATACGCAGTATTTT

v_call: TRBV7-9
j_call: TRBJ2-2
d_call: NA
clone_size: NA
cdr3_aa: CASSSNTGELLF
cdr3_nt: TGTGCCAGCAGCTCTAACACCGGGGAGCTGCTTTTT

v_call: TRBV7-2
j_call: TRBJ1-6
d_call: NA
clone_size: few
cdr3_aa: CASSSDVSYNSPLHF
cdr3_nt: TGTGCCAGCAGCTCCGATGTCTCCTATAATTCACCCCTCCACTTT

v_call: TRBV12-3/TRBV12-4
j_call: TRBJ1-4
d_call: TRBD1
clone_size: many
cdr3_aa: CASSVQGEREKLFF
cdr3_nt: TGTGCCAGCAGTGTACAGGGGGAACGAGAAAAACTGTTTTTT

v_call: TRBV28
j_call: TRBJ2-7
d_call: NA
clone_size: many
cdr3_aa: CASSPAGSHEQYF
cdr3_nt: TGTGCCAGCAGCCCCGCAGGGAGCCACGAGCAGTACTTC

v_call: TRBV14
j_call: TRBJ1-2
d_call: NA
clone_size: many
cdr3_aa: CASSLSGINYGYTF
cdr3_nt: TGTGCCAGCAGCCTTTCCGGGATAAACTATGGCTACACCTTC

v_call: TRBV7-6
j_call: TRBJ1-1
d_call: NA
clone_size: NA
cdr3_aa: CASSLDIPEGVGSSTEAFF
cdr3_nt: TGTGCCAGCAGCTTAGACATTCCGGAGGGGGTAGGATCGAGCACTGAAGCTTTCTTT

v_call: TRBV20-1
j_call: TRBJ2-7
d_call: NA
clone_size: many
cdr3_aa: CSARPQGSYEQYF
cdr3_nt: TGCAGTGCTAGACCCCAGGGAAGCTACGAGCAGTACTTC

v_call: TRBV5-6
j_call: TRBJ1-1
d_call: NA
clone_size: many
cdr3_aa: CASSLDAGMAFF
cdr3_nt: TGTGCCAGCAGCTTGGACGCGGGGATGGCTTTCTTT

v_call: TRBV6-2/TRBV6-3
j_call: TRBJ2-3
d_call: NA
clone_size: NA
cdr3_aa: CASSYSTATAGIPDTQYF
cdr3_nt: TGTGCCAGCAGTTACTCCACTGCCACCGCAGGGATCCCAGATACGCAGTATTTT

v_call: TRBV7-9
j_call: TRBJ2-1
d_call: TRBD1
clone_size: few
cdr3_aa: CASSPTPGTGFINEQFF
cdr3_nt: TGTGCCAGCAGCCCGACGCCCGGGACAGGATTCATCAATGAGCAGTTCTTC

v_call: TRBV7-9
j_call: TRBJ2-5
d_call: TRBD1
clone_size: NA
cdr3_aa: CASSPTGAGQQETQYF
cdr3_nt: TGTGCCAGCAGTCCAACAGGGGCGGGTCAACAAGAGACCCAGTACTTC

v_call: TRBV5-5
j_call: TRBJ1-2
d_call: NA
clone_size: many
cdr3_aa: CASSLTEFPLAGYGYTF
cdr3_nt: TGTGCCAGCAGCCTAACAGAATTTCCTTTGGCGGGCTATGGCTACACCTTC

v_call: TRBV2
j_call: TRBJ1-1
d_call: NA
clone_size: NA
cdr3_aa: CASSESVQALQFEAFF
cdr3_nt: TGTGCCAGCAGTGAAAGCGTGCAGGCCCTACAATTTGAAGCTTTCTTT

v_call: TRBV5-6
j_call: TRBJ1-2
d_call: TRBD1
clone_size: many
cdr3_aa: CASTGTGVNGYTF
cdr3_nt: TGTGCCAGCACCGGGACAGGGGTTAATGGCTACACCTTC

v_call: TRBV27
j_call: TRBJ2-7
d_call: NA
clone_size: many
cdr3_aa: CASGTIGQQYF
cdr3_nt: TGTGCCAGCGGCACCATCGGTCAGCAGTACTTC

v_call: TRBV6-2/TRBV6-3
j_call: TRBJ1-1
d_call: TRBD1
clone_size: NA
cdr3_aa: CASSYLAVRDRKMNTEAFF
cdr3_nt: TGTGCCAGCAGTTACTTAGCCGTCCGGGACAGAAAGATGAACACTGAAGCTTTCTTT

v_call: TRBV12-5
j_call: TRBJ2-7
d_call: NA
clone_size: few
cdr3_aa: CASGLGLGVEQYF
cdr3_nt: TGTGCTAGTGGTTTGGGCCTCGGGGTCGAGCAGTACTTC

v_call: TRBV6-1
j_call: TRBJ2-2
d_call: NA
clone_size: few
cdr3_aa: CASSGAPLLDGELFF
cdr3_nt: TGTGCCAGCAGTGGGGCCCCCCTCTTGGACGGGGAGCTGTTTTTT

v_call: TRBV4-3
j_call: TRBJ2-2
d_call: TRBD2
clone_size: few
cdr3_aa: CASSPTPAGASGELFF
cdr3_nt: TGCGCCAGCAGCCCGACTCCGGCGGGAGCGTCCGGGGAGCTGTTTTTT

v_call: TRBV7-2
j_call: TRBJ2-1
d_call: NA
clone_size: many
cdr3_aa: CASSLGARPYNEQFF
cdr3_nt: TGTGCCAGCAGCTTAGGAGCCAGGCCCTACAATGAGCAGTTCTTC

v_call: TRBV29-1
j_call: TRBJ1-1
d_call: NA
clone_size: many
cdr3_aa: CSVVGQALMNTEAFF
cdr3_nt: TGCAGCGTTGTAGGGCAGGCCCTCATGAACACTGAAGCTTTCTTT

v_call: TRBV11-2
j_call: TRBJ1-5
d_call: NA
clone_size: few
cdr3_aa: CASSLGAAGPQHF
cdr3_nt: TGTGCCAGCAGCTTAGGGGCCGCAGGGCCCCAGCATTTT

v_call: TRBV3-1
j_call: TRBJ2-3
d_call: NA
clone_size: NA
cdr3_aa: CASSQAPHTQYF
cdr3_nt: TGTGCCAGCAGCCAAGCTCCCCATACGCAGTATTTT

v_call: TRBV19
j_call: TRBJ1-6
d_call: NA
clone_size: NA
cdr3_aa: CASSTRTEVHYNSPLHF
cdr3_nt: TGTGCCAGTAGTACGAGGACAGAAGTCCACTATAATTCACCCCTCCACTTT

v_call: TRBV9
j_call: TRBJ2-7
d_call: NA
clone_size: NA
cdr3_aa: CARSVGPAGSYEQYF
cdr3_nt: TGTGCCAGAAGCGTAGGACCGGCGGGATCCTACGAGCAGTACTTC

v_call: TRBV7-9
j_call: TRBJ2-5
d_call: TRBD2
clone_size: many
cdr3_aa: CASSFLAGYQETQYF
cdr3_nt: TGTGCCAGCAGCTTTCTAGCGGGGTACCAAGAGACCCAGTACTTC

v_call: TRBV5-1
j_call: TRBJ1-1
d_call: NA
clone_size: NA
cdr3_aa: CASSLGTENTEALF
cdr3_nt: TGCGCCAGCAGCTTGGGGACAGAGAACACTGAAGCTTTATTT

v_call: TRBV9
j_call: TRBJ2-3
d_call: TRBD2
clone_size: many
cdr3_aa: CASSVGSGGPTDTQYF
cdr3_nt: TGTGCCAGCAGCGTAGGTAGCGGGGGCCCCACAGATACGCAGTATTTT

v_call: TRBV6-5
j_call: TRBJ1-5
d_call: TRBD1
clone_size: many
cdr3_aa: CASSPTGAGNQPQHF
cdr3_nt: TGTGCCAGCAGCCCGACAGGGGCAGGCAATCAGCCCCAGCATTTT

v_call: TRBV28
j_call: TRBJ1-2
d_call: TRBD1
clone_size: many
cdr3_aa: CASSPARGLLTNGYTF
cdr3_nt: TGTGCCAGCAGTCCTGCGAGGGGGCTACTAACTAATGGCTACACCTTC

v_call: TRBV4-3
j_call: TRBJ2-7
d_call: NA
clone_size: NA
cdr3_aa: CASSQDTMTAYYEQYF
cdr3_nt: TGCGCCAGCAGCCAAGATACCATGACTGCCTACTACGAGCAGTACTTC

v_call: TRBV7-9
j_call: TRBJ2-3
d_call: NA
clone_size: many
cdr3_aa: CASSPQLGTDTQYF
cdr3_nt: TGTGCCAGCAGCCCGCAACTTGGCACAGATACGCAGTATTTT

v_call: TRBV4-1
j_call: TRBJ2-5
d_call: NA
clone_size: once
cdr3_aa: CASSQDRGPYEEAQYF
cdr3_nt: TGCGCCAGCAGCCAAGATAGGGGCCCCTACGAAGAGGCCCAGTACTTC

v_call: TRBV20-1
j_call: TRBJ2-7
d_call: TRBD2
clone_size: NA
cdr3_aa: CSARSTSGAYYEQYF
cdr3_nt: TGCAGTGCTAGGTCGACTAGCGGGGCTTACTACGAGCAGTACTTC

v_call: TRBV4-3
j_call: TRBJ1-1
d_call: NA
clone_size: many
cdr3_aa: CASSQDIGASPGTEAFF
cdr3_nt: TGCGCCAGCAGCCAAGATATTGGGGCCTCCCCGGGAACTGAAGCTTTCTTT

v_call: TRBV4-1
j_call: TRBJ1-1
d_call: NA
clone_size: NA
cdr3_aa: CASSQGSDRANTEAFF
cdr3_nt: TGCGCCAGCAGCCAAGGCTCCGACAGAGCGAACACTGAAGCTTTCTTT

v_call: TRBV20-1
j_call: TRBJ1-1
d_call: NA
clone_size: NA
cdr3_aa: CSAHEAFF
cdr3_nt: TGCAGTGCTCACGAGGCTTTCTTT